The following is a TCR beta chain sequence with its context. Its antigen is undetermined. The entry originates in a study of T cells in pancreatic ductal adenocarcinoma. General study findings and limits: Tumor-versus-blood clonality comparisons may be biased toward lower tumor diversity. Tumor samples had fewer productive templates and about 8-fold fewer unique clonotypes than blood. No significant tumor-blood clonality difference; means were about 0.12 and 0.073.

No neoadjuvant therapy was given to the selected pancreatic ductal adenocarcinoma patients before their surgery. This CDR3 has 15 amino acids. The germline gives CDR1 SNHLY, CDR2 FYNNEI. Trimming removed 8 bases from V and 7 bases from J; junction bases left unmatched: 11. The data were produced by immunoSEQ multiplex PCR, yet TCRdb's version contains in-frame clones alone and is incomplete. The sample holds about 98,000 clones, about 95% seen once. The chain combines TRBV2 with TRBJ2-3; 11 positions match TRBD2. This clonotype originated in a human donor with pancreatic ductal adenocarcinoma. Input material: PBMCs. The CDR3 here is CASVKLAGGGNTQYF. CDR3 DNA sequence: TGTGCCAGCGTCAAGCTAGCGGGGGGCGGAAATACGCAGTATTTT.